The sequence of this TCR beta chain was determined in a study of graft-versus-host responses after intestinal transplantation. Study-wide context: Anti-thymocyte globulin induction preceded around 3 years of tacrolimus and steroid maintenance in all recipients.

CDR3 length equals 14 residues. Trimming at V came to 3 bases and at J to 8 bases, leaving 9 bases not matched to a gene. Germline V gene lookup returns CDR1 SEHNR and CDR2 FQNEAQ (reference sequence). This clone was seen more than once but under ten times. TCRdb keeps only in-frame clones here, not all; method: immunoSEQ multiplex PCR. The sample lists just over 20,000 clones; roughly 92% were seen once. This chain links TRBV7-9 with TRBJ1-2; TRBD1 agrees at 7 bases. Sequenced here: PBMCs, sampled around 270 days after intestinal transplant. This TCR was recovered from a human patient who received an intestinal transplant, so some T cells may come from the graft donor. The CDR3 bases are TGTGCCAGCAGCTTGACCGCGGGACAGACCGGCTACACCTTC. Protein: CASSLTAGQTGYTF.